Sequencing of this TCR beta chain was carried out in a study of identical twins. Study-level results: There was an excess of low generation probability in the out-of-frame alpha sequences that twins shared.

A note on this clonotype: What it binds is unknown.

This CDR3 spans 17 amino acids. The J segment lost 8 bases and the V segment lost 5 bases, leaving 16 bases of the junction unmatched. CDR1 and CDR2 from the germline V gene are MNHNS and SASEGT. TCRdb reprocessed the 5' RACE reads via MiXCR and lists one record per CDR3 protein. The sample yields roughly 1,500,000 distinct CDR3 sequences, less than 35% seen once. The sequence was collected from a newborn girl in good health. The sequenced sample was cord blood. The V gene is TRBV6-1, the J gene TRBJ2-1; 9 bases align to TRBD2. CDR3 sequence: CASSRARSGRQVDEQFF. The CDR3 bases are TGTGCCAGCAGTCGGGCTCGTAGCGGGAGACAAGTCGATGAGCAGTTCTTC.